This T cell receptor beta chain was recovered during a study of cytomegalovirus exposure and HLA in healthy donors. Study-level results: A later analysis linked a missense variant in DCLRE1C to the trimming of TCR beta V and J genes. When a later analysis was performed, an Asian-associated ancestry cluster reportedly had fewer N-insertions than the approximately 690-donor mean. Indistinguishability led to the exclusion of some V segments, TRBV6-2 and TRBV6-3 included. Presence/absence results assume similar sequencing depth per donor, which may not hold.

Vbeta (60) and Jbeta (13) primers were used in the PCR. Profiling relied on immunoSEQ multiplex PCR, and the TCRdb table lists in-frame clones only, not all of them. The table includes some 160,000 clones, around 77% detected once. A remark on this clone: Its matching antigen is unknown.

The length of the CDR3 is 14 residues. Germline CDR1 is MGHDK and CDR2 is SYGVNS. J was trimmed by 11 bases and V by 1 base; bases with no gene match: 8. Sequenced: PBMCs. The sequence derives from a woman under 40 in good health and CMV-seronegative. The gene calls are TRBV25-1 and TRBJ1-2; 9 positions match TRBD1. The CDR3 is CASSEWGTGRAYTF. CDR3 bases: TGTGCCAGCAGTGAATGGGGGACAGGGCGCGCGTACACCTTC.